A single sample is the source of the 27 T cell receptor beta chains below, sequenced in a study of cytomegalovirus exposure and HLA in healthy donors. Primers included in the PCR were 60 Vbeta and 13 Jbeta primers. Clones were read by immunoSEQ multiplex PCR, and TCRdb kept only the in-frame ones, dropping some. The sample yields about 90,000 clones, approximately 90% seen once. What was sequenced was PBMCs. The receptors originated from a man between 18 and 29 years old in good health and CMV-seronegative.

V and J are TRBV4-3 and TRBJ1-5; TRBD1 aligns across 9 bases. J gave up 9 bases and V 0 bases, and 6 bases lay outside the gene matches. The CDR3 is 15 residues long. Germline V gives CDR1 LGHNA, CDR2 YSLEER. The CDR3 spells CASSQDHRGLWPQHF. The CDR3 coding sequence is TGCGCCAGCAGCCAAGACCACAGGGGGCTCTGGCCCCAGCATTTT.

This sequence joins TRBV7-9 and TRBJ2-1, with 7 bases lining up with TRBD2. The germline CDR1 and CDR2 sequences are SEHNR and FQNEAQ (reference sequence). This CDR3 spans 14 amino acids. The trim removed 5 bases at V and 9 bases at J, leaving 10 bases unmatched. CDR3 nucleotide sequence: TGTGCCAGCAGCCGGGACTACCCGAGGGGTGAGCAGTTCTTC. This encodes CASSRDYPRGEQFF.

This chain links TRBV2 with TRBJ2-1, with TRBD1 matching over 11 bases. Germline V lookup: CDR1 SNHLY, CDR2 FYNNEI. J was trimmed by 10 bases and V by 5 bases; bases with no gene match: 13. This CDR3 comprises 16 residues. CDR3 bases: TGTGCCAGCAGTATCAGGACAGGGGGCGGACCCCTAGAGCAGTTCTTC. It codes for CASSIRTGGGPLEQFF.

The chain couples TRBV29-1 to TRBJ1-1; no definite D call. The CDR3 runs to 13 residues. V shed 8 bases and J shed 2 bases, with 15 bases lying between them. The germline gives CDR1 SQVTM, CDR2 ANQGSEA. The CDR3: CSTSLTPNTEAFF. The CDR3 bases are TGCAGCACTTCTCTGACACCTAACACTGAAGCTTTCTTT.

The chain links TRBV18 to TRBJ2-1; weak D call: TRBD2 (5 bases). The CDR3 totals 16 residues. Trimming shortened V by 3 bases and J by 6 bases, and 18 bases separated the two germline ends. Germline CDR1 is KGHSH and CDR2 is LQKENI. The CDR3 loop is CASSPVRAASGNEQFF. The CDR3 DNA reads as TGTGCCAGCTCACCGGTTAGGGCCGCCAGCGGCAATGAGCAGTTCTTC.

V gene TRBV19 combines with J gene TRBJ2-1; 16 bases map to TRBD2. The CDR3 contains 17 residues. Losses at the gene ends were 1 base for V and 7 bases for J; bases not matched to a gene: 4. The germline gives CDR1 LNHDA, CDR2 SQIVND (reference sequence). CDR3 amino acids: CASSIARGLAGGNEQFF. The CDR3, as DNA: TGTGCCAGTAGTATAGCGAGGGGACTAGCGGGAGGGAATGAGCAGTTCTTC.

This clone was recorded a few times. The gene calls are TRBV2 and TRBJ2-1, with 11 bases that match TRBD1. CDR3 length: 17 amino acids. In germline, CDR1 is SNHLY, CDR2 FYNNEI. V lost 6 bases to trimming and J lost 10 bases; unmatched junction nucleotides: 17. The CDR3 protein is CASSPVKIGTGGHEQFF. The CDR3, as DNA: TGTGCCAGCAGCCCAGTGAAAATCGGGACAGGGGGTCACGAGCAGTTCTTC.

The rearrangement links TRBV5-1 to TRBJ2-7; possibly TRBD1 for D (5 bases). The CDR3 spans 15 residues. V dropped 4 bases and J dropped 0 bases, with 14 bases sitting between them. Germline CDR1 reads SGHRS; CDR2 reads YFSETQ. CDR3 bases: TGCGCCAGCAGCAGTCTCCAGGGTGCCTCCTACGAGCAGTACTTC. Protein product: CASSSLQGASYEQYF.

J is TRBJ1-5 and V is TRBV5-8; no reliable D call. The V end lost 2 bases, the J end lost 2 bases, and 11 bases lay between the germline ends. The CDR3 spans 15 residues. CDR1 and CDR2 from the germline V gene are SGHTS and YDEGEE. The CDR3 DNA is TGTGCCAGCAGCTTTGCCACAATCGGCAATCAGCCCCAGCATTTT. It specifies CASSFATIGNQPQHF.

The J gene is TRBJ2-3, the V gene TRBV9; D is perhaps TRBD2 (6 bases). The germline V gene encodes CDR1 SGDLS and CDR2 YYNGEE. Trimming took 3 bases from V and 3 from J, leaving 17 bases between them. The CDR3 is made up of 16 amino acids. In nucleotides, the CDR3 is TGTGCCAGCAGCGCCTACGTGGAGGGATGGACAGATACGCAGTATTTT. It is translated as CASSAYVEGWTDTQYF.

This chain links TRBV5-4 with TRBJ1-4, with 7 bases matching TRBD1. This CDR3 region has 15 residues. CDR1 and CDR2 (germline): SGHNT, YYREEE (reference sequence). Trimming took 3 bases from V and 5 from J; bases not matched to a gene: 7. The CDR3 sequence is CASSSSTGLNEKLFF. The CDR3 bases are TGTGCCAGCAGCTCATCGACAGGGTTAAATGAAAAACTGTTTTTT.

The rearrangement joins TRBV7-6 to TRBJ1-5, with D perhaps matching TRBD1 (5 bases). V lost 1 base to trimming and J lost 4 bases, with 8 bases between them. Germline V gives CDR1 SGHVS, CDR2 FNYEAQ. The CDR3 runs to 14 residues. CDR3 DNA: TGTGCCAGCAGCTTAGGACAGACGAATCAGCCCCAGCATTTT. Protein sequence: CASSLGQTNQPQHF.

This chain uses TRBV6-5 with TRBJ1-3; D perhaps matches TRBD1 (5 bases). With 8 bases removed from V and 2 bases from J, the gap between germline ends came to 10 bases. The CDR3 extends over 13 amino acids. Germline CDR1 reads MNHEY; CDR2 reads SVGAGI. The CDR3 DNA reads TGTGCCAGCGCCGCAGGGACTGGAAACACCATATATTTT. This codes for CASAAGTGNTIYF.

The chain joins TRBV6-1 to TRBJ1-2; unclear D gene. Trimming left V 0 bases short and J 1 base short, with 18 bases between. The CDR3 loop spans 18 amino acids. The germline CDR1 and CDR2 sequences are MNHNS and SASEGT. CDR3 sequence reads: CASSEAHPGFGINYGYTF. The CDR3 DNA sequence: TGTGCCAGCAGTGAAGCCCACCCGGGGTTCGGGATTAACTATGGCTACACCTTC.

CDR3 sequence (DNA): TGTGCCAGCAGCTCAGGGGTGCGGGAGCAGTACTTC. Translating it yields CASSSGVREQYF. The chain recombines TRBV2 with TRBJ2-5, with a weak D call TRBD2 (7 bases). The CDR3 loop spans 12 amino acids. Trimming shortened V by 6 bases and J by 11 bases, and 16 bases separated the two germline ends. CDR1 is SNHLY and CDR2 is FYNNEI in the germline V gene.

The rearrangement joins TRBV5-4 to TRBJ2-5, with 10 bases fitting TRBD1. The CDR3 covers 16 residues. Germline CDR1 reads SGHNT; CDR2 reads YYREEE (reference sequence). The J segment lost 5 bases and the V segment lost 0 bases, leaving 7 bases of the junction unmatched. DNA for the CDR3: TGTGCCAGCAGCTTGGCCGCTGGGACAGGGGAGGAGACCCAGTACTTC. Its translation is CASSLAAGTGEETQYF. Full variable domain (remainder filled in from reference TRBV5-4 and TRBJ2-5): ETGVTQSPTHLIKTRGQQVTLRCSSQSGHNTVSWYQQALGQGPQFIFQYYREEENGRGNFPPRFSGLQFPNYSSELNVNALELDDSALYLCASSLAAGTGEETQYFGPGTRLLVL.

This chain joins TRBV7-8 and TRBJ1-1; 7 bases map to TRBD1. This CDR3 contains 14 residues. CDR1 is SGHVS and CDR2 is FQNEAQ in the germline V gene. Germline trimming cut 1 base from V and 1 base from J; bases unmatched to any gene: 0. CDR3 sequence: CASSLEGANTEAFF. In nucleotides, the CDR3 is TGTGCCAGCAGCTTAGAGGGGGCGAACACTGAAGCTTTCTTT.

The chain carries TRBV28 and TRBJ2-7, with no clear D. V was pared by 8 bases and J by 4 bases, with 18 bases between. Germline V CDR1 and CDR2: MDHEN, SYDVKM. The CDR3 covers 14 residues. For the CDR3, the DNA is TGTGCCAGCTCCGTCTTTCGGAGAGGTTACGAGCAGTACTTC. It yields the protein CASSVFRRGYEQYF.

V usage is TRBV7-8 and J usage is TRBJ1-4, with TRBD1 matching over 7 bases. The CDR3 extends over 15 amino acids. V shed 7 bases, J shed 8 bases, and the junction held 13 bases outside the gene matches. CDR1 is SGHVS and CDR2 is FQNEAQ in the germline V gene. CDR3 sequence (DNA): TGTGCCAGCACCGTCGAGGGGACAGCGGCGGAAAAACTGTTTTTT. It translates to CASTVEGTAAEKLFF.

The J gene is TRBJ2-7, the V gene TRBV5-4; TRBD1 agrees at 10 bases. This CDR3 has 14 residues. After removal of 3 bases from V and 5 bases from J, the junction contained 5 bases not matched to a gene. CDR1 is SGHNT, CDR2 YYREEE, per germline (reference sequence). The CDR3 loop is CASSSGQGNHEQYF. CDR3 DNA: TGTGCCAGCAGCTCGGGACAGGGGAATCACGAGCAGTACTTC.

This rearrangement joins TRBV2 to TRBJ2-1; TRBD2 aligns across 7 bases. J was trimmed by 7 bases and V by 4 bases; bases with no gene match: 10. CDR1 and CDR2 from the germline V gene are SNHLY and FYNNEI. The CDR3 totals 15 residues. CDR3 in amino acids: CASSAHRLGGNEQFF. Here the CDR3 DNA reads TGTGCCAGCAGTGCCCACCGATTGGGGGGGAATGAGCAGTTCTTC.

This chain uses TRBV7-6 with TRBJ1-3, with D maybe TRBD1 (6 bases). CDR1 SGHVS and CDR2 FNYEAQ come from the germline V gene. Trimming removed 1 base from V and 0 bases from J, with 22 bases in between. CDR3 size: 20 residues. CDR3 protein: CASSLGSDRPHSPSGNTIYF. The CDR3 nucleotides are TGTGCCAGCAGCTTAGGTTCTGACAGGCCTCACAGCCCCTCTGGAAACACCATATATTTT.

This clone has only one observation. This chain joins TRBV5-1 and TRBJ2-7; 14 bases agree with TRBD2. Germline V gives CDR1 SGHRS, CDR2 YFSETQ. Trimming took 3 bases from V and 3 from J; bases not matched to a gene: 2. This CDR3 is 15 amino acids long. The CDR3 is CASSWGTSGSYEQYF. The CDR3 DNA reads TGCGCCAGCAGCTGGGGGACTAGCGGGAGCTACGAGCAGTACTTC.

This chain links TRBV7-2 with TRBJ2-1; 7 bases map to TRBD2. V trimming: 1 base; J trimming: 4 bases; junction bases outside the gene matches: 1. Germline V gives CDR1 SGHTA, CDR2 FQGNSA. The CDR3 runs to 14 residues. CDR3 amino acids: CASSLGTRYNEQFF. CDR3 coding DNA: TGTGCCAGCAGCTTAGGGACTAGATACAATGAGCAGTTCTTC. Full variable domain (outside the CDR3, taken from reference TRBV7-2 and TRBJ2-1): GAGVSQSPSNKVTEKGKDVELRCDPISGHTALYWYRQSLGQGLEFLIYFQGNSAPDKSGLPSDRFSAERTGGSVSTLTIQRTQQEDSAVYLCASSLGTRYNEQFFGPGTRLTVL.

The rearrangement joins TRBV7-3 to TRBJ2-5; 11 nucleotides agree with TRBD2. The CDR3 has 15 residues. With V trimmed by 1 base and J by 3 bases, 1 base remained unmatched. Germline CDR1 SGHTA, CDR2 FQGTGA. Here the CDR3 reads CASSLMGLAEETQYF. In DNA, the CDR3 is TGTGCCAGCAGCTTAATGGGACTAGCGGAAGAGACCCAGTACTTC. The whole variable domain, remainder taken from reference TRBV7-3 and TRBJ2-5, is GAGVSQTPSNKVTEKGKYVELRCDPISGHTALYWYRQSLGQGPEFLIYFQGTGAADDSGLPNDRFFAVRPEGSVSTLKIQRTERGDSAVYLCASSLMGLAEETQYFGPGTRLLVL.

The chain has TRBV5-1 and TRBJ2-1, with D perhaps TRBD2 (6 bases). Germline lookup yields CDR1 SGHRS and CDR2 YFSETQ. V lost 1 base, J lost 1 base, and 9 bases lay in between. The CDR3 sequence is 15 residues long. This CDR3 reads CASSLSRGSYNEQFF. The CDR3 coding sequence is TGCGCCAGCAGCTTGTCGCGGGGATCCTACAATGAGCAGTTCTTC.

With respect to this clone: This is likely a read error, given that the CDR3 carries no conserved phenylalanine or tryptophan at its end. The chain uses TRBV7-8 and TRBJ1-2; TRBD1 is a possible D gene (5 bases). This CDR3 is 12 amino acids long. Germline V gene sequence: CDR1 SGHVS, CDR2 FQNEAQ. V lost 1 base to trimming and J lost 7 bases, with 7 bases between them. The DNA of the CDR3 is TGTGCCAGCAGCTTAGGGGGGGGTGGCTACACCCTC. Translation gives CASSLGGGGYTL.